This TCR beta chain was retrieved from a study of memory CD4+ T cells and cytomegalovirus serostatus. Libraries were prepared by immunoSEQ multiplex PCR; TCRdb keeps only in-frame clonotypes and omits some of them. This table has around 50,000 clones, under 80% appearing once. The sort gate was single viable CD3+CD4+CD8-CD45RO+ cells for memory CD4+ T cells. Serostatus was set by detecting CMV pp150, pp28, p38, p52 IgG. CD4+ T cells were isolated by positive magnetic selection. There are 11 residues in the CDR3. V shed 7 bases and J shed 6 bases, with 13 bases lying between them. Germline V CDR1 and CDR2: SQVTM, ANQGSEA. Overall study findings and caveats: Of 150 to 200 reported CMV TCRbeta sequences, roughly 70 were found in memory CD4+ repertoires.

This clone was seen only once. Its matching antigen is unknown. Sequencing input: memory CD4+ T cells from blood. The rearrangement uses TRBV29-1 and TRBJ2-7; possibly TRBD1 for D (6 bases). The sequence derives from an adult in good health and CMV-seronegative. The CDR3 region has the DNA TGCAGCGCCGTTAGGGGGACCGAGCAGTACTTC. It yields the protein CSAVRGTEQYF.